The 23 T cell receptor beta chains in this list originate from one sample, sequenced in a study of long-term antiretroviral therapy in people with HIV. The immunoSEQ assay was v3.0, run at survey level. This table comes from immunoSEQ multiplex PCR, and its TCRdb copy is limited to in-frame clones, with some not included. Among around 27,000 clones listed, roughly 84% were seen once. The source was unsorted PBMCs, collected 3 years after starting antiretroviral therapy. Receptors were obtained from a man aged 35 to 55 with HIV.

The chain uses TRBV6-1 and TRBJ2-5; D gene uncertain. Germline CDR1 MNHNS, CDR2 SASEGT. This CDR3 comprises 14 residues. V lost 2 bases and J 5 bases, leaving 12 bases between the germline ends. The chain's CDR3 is CASSERPQWETQYF. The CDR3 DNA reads TGTGCCAGCAGTGAACGGCCCCAATGGGAGACCCAGTACTTC.

In DNA, the CDR3 is TGTGCCAGCAAGTGGACGGGACTCGACTCCGAGCAGTACTTC. It encodes CASKWTGLDSEQYF. This chain joins TRBV6-1 and TRBJ2-7; TRBD2 is a possible D gene (6 bases). CDR1 and CDR2 (germline): MNHNS, SASEGT. The CDR3 runs to 14 residues. V lost 7 bases and J lost 6, with 19 bases in between.

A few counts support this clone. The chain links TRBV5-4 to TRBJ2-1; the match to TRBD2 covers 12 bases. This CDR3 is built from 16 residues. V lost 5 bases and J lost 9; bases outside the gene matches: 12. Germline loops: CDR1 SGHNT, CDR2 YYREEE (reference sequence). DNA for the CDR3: TGTGCCAGCAGACCTGGACTAGCGGGATCTCTTGGTGAGCAGTTCTTC. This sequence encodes CASRPGLAGSLGEQFF.

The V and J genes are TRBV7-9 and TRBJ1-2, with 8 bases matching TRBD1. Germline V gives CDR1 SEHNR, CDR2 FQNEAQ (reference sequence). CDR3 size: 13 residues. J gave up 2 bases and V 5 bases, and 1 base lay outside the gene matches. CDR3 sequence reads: CASSRQGNYGYTF. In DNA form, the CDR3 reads TGTGCCAGCAGCCGACAGGGGAACTATGGCTACACCTTC.

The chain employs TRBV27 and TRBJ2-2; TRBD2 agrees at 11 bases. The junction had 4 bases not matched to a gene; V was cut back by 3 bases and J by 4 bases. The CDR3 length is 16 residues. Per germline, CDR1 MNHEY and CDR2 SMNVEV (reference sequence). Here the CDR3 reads CASSFSGREGTGELFF. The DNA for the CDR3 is TGTGCCAGCAGTTTTAGCGGGAGGGAGGGCACCGGGGAGCTGTTTTTT.

CDR3: CSVEGGVGTEAFF. In DNA form, the CDR3 reads TGCAGCGTTGAAGGCGGGGTCGGCACTGAAGCTTTCTTT. The V call is TRBV29-1, the J call TRBJ1-1; D gene unclear. The V and J ends lost 1 base and 4 bases respectively, with 10 bases between them. Germline assignment: CDR1 SQVTM and CDR2 ANQGSEA. CDR3 length equals 13 residues.

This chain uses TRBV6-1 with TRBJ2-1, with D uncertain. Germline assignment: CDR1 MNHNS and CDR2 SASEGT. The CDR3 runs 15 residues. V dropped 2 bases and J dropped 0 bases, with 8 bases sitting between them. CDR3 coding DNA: TGTGCCAGCAGTGAACCGCTGAGCTCCTACAATGAGCAGTTCTTC. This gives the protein CASSEPLSSYNEQFF.

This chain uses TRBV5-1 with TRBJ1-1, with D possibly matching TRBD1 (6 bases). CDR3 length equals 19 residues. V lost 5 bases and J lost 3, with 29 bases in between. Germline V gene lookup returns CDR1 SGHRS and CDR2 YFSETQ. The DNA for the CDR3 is TGCGCCAGCAGGGACCTCCTGGCGGGACAAATCCCCCTTTACACTGAAGCTTTCTTT. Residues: CASRDLLAGQIPLYTEAFF.

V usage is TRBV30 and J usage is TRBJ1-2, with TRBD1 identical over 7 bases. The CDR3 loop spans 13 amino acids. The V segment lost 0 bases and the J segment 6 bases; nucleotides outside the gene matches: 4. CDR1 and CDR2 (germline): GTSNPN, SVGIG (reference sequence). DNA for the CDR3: TGTGCCTGGAGTGTAATGACAGGGAATGGCTACACCTTC. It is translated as CAWSVMTGNGYTF.

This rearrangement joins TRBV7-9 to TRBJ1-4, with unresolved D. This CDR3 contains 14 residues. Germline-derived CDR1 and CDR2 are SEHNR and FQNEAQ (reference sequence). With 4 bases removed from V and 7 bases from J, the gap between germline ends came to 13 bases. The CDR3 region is CASSSGYIPEKLFF. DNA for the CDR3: TGTGCCAGCAGCTCCGGATACATCCCTGAAAAACTGTTTTTT.

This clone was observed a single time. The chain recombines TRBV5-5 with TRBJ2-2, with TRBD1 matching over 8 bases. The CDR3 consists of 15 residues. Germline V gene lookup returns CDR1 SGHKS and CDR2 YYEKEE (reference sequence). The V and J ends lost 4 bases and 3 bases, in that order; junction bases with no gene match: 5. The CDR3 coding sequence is TGTGCCAGCAGCCCGGGACAGGATTACACCGGGGAGCTGTTTTTT. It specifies CASSPGQDYTGELFF.

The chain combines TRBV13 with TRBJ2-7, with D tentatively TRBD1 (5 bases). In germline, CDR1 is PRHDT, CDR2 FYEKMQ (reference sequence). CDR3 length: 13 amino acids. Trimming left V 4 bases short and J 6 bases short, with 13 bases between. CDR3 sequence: CASSSQGRPEQYF. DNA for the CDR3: TGTGCCAGCAGCTCGCAGGGTAGACCCGAGCAGTACTTC.

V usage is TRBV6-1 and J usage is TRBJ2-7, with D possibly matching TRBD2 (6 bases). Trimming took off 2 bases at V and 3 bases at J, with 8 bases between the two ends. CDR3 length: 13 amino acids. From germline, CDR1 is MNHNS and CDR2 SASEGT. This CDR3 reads CASSERDFYEQYF. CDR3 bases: TGTGCCAGCAGTGAACGGGACTTCTACGAGCAGTACTTC.

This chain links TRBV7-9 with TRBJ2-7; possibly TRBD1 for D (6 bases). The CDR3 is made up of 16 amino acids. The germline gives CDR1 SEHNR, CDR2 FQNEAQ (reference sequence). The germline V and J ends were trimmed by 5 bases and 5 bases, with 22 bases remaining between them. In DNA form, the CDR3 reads TGTGCCAGCAGCCTAGGGTACGGGACAAATCTCCACGAGCAGTACTTC. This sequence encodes CASSLGYGTNLHEQYF.

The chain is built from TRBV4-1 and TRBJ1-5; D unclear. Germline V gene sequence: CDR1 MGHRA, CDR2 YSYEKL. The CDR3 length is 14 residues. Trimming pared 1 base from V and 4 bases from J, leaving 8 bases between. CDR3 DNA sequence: TGCGCCAGCAGCCAAGCGATTAATAATCAGCCCCAGCATTTT. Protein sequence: CASSQAINNQPQHF.

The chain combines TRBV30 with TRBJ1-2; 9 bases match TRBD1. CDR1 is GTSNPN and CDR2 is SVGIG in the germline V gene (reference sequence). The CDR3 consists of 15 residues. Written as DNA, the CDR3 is TGTGCTGTGTGGGGGACAGGGTCTTCAGTCTCGGGCTACACCTTC. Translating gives CAVWGTGSSVSGYTF.

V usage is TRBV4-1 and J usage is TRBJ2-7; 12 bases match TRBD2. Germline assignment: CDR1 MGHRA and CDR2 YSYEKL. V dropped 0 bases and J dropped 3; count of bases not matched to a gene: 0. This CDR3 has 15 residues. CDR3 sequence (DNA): TGCGCCAGCAGCCAAGAGACTAGCGGGGGCTACGAGCAGTACTTC. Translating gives CASSQETSGGYEQYF.

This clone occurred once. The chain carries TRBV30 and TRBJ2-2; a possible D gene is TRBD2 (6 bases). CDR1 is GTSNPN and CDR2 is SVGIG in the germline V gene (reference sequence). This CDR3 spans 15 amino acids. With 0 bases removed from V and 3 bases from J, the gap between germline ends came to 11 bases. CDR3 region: CAWSVPGLYTGELFF. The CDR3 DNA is TGTGCCTGGAGTGTCCCGGGACTCTACACCGGGGAGCTGTTTTTT.

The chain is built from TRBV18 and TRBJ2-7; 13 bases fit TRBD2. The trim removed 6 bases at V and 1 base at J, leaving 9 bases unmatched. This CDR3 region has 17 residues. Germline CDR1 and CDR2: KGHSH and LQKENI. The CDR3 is CASSTSGGPDKSYEQYF. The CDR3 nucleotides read TGTGCCAGCTCGACTAGCGGGGGGCCAGATAAATCCTACGAGCAGTACTTC.

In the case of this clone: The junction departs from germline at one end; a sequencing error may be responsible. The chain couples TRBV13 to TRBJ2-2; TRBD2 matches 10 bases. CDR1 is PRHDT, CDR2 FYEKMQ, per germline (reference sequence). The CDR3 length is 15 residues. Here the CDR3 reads CASSTGLAKTGELFF. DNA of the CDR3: TGTGCCAGCAGCACGGGACTAGCGAAGACCGGGGAGCTGTTTTTT.

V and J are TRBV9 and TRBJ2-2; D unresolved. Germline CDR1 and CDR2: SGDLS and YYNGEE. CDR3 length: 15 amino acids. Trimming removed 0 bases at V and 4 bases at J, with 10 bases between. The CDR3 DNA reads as TGTGCCAGCAGCGTAGAGGGCAGAAGCACCGGGGAGCTGTTTTTT. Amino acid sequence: CASSVEGRSTGELFF.

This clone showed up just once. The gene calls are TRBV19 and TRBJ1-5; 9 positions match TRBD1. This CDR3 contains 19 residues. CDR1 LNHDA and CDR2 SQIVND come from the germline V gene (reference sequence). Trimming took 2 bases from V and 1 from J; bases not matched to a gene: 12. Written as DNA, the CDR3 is TGTGCCAGTAGTATAAGGGACAGGGCCCGGGAAGGGAGCAATCAGCCCCAGCATTTT. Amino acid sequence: CASSIRDRAREGSNQPQHF. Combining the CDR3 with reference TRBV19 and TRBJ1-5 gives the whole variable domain DGGITQSPKYLFRKEGQNVTLSCEQNLNHDAMYWYRQDPGQGLRLIYYSQIVNDFQKGDIAEGYSVSREKKESFPLTVTSAQKNPTAFYLCASSIRDRAREGSNQPQHFGDGTRLSIL.

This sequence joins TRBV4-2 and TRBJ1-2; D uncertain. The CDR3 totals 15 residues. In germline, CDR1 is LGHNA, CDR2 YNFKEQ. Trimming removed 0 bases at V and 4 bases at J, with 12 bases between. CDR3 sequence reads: CASSQETEVGYGYTF. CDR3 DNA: TGTGCCAGCAGCCAAGAAACGGAAGTCGGCTATGGCTACACCTTC.